This T cell receptor (beta chain) appears in the sequencing data of a study of response to subunit inactivated influenza vaccine. In this sample, this clonotype turned up a few times. TCRdb re-called the RT-PCR reads through MiXCR, storing one row per CDR3 protein. The sample consists of about 540,000 distinct CDR3 sequences, roughly 23% of them appearing once. CDR3 length equals 13 residues. V lost 8 bases, J lost 6 bases, and 11 bases lay in between. The V gene's germline CDR1 is ENHRY and CDR2 SYGVKD. This sample also appeared in a second study, on T cells expressing NK-cell markers. That investigation notes: What made the TCR beta cDNA was 5'RACE template switching with UMIs. Of the CD8+ T cell pool in about 6 donors, roughly 1.0-8% was accounted for by dominant NKG2C+ clonotypes. Clarity on HCMV specificity was lacking for the expanded NKG2C+ T cell clones.

The sample consisted of CD4+ T cells sorted from PBMCs, taken about 13 days after vaccination. The rearrangement joins TRBV10-3 to TRBJ1-6; D remains ambiguous. This receptor was taken from a man aged 50 to 60 who received an inactivated influenza vaccine. The CDR3 sequence: CAIGRQLNSPLHF. The DNA for the CDR3 is TGTGCCATCGGACGGCAGCTTAATTCACCCCTCCACTTT.